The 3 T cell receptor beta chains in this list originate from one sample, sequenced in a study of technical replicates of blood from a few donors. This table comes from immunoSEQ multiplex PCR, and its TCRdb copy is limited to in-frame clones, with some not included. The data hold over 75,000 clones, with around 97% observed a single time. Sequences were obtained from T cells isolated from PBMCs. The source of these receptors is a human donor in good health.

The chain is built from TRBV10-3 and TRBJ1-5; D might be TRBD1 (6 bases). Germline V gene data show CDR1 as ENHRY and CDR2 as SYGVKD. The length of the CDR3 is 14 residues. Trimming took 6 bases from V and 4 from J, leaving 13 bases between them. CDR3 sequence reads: CAIREGTNNQPQHF. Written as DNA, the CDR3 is TGTGCCATCAGGGAAGGGACAAATAATCAGCCCCAGCATTTT.

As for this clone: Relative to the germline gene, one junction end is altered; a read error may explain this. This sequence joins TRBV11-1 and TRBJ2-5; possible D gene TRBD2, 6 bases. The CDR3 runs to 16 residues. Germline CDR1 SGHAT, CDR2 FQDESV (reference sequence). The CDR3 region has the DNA TGTGCCAGCAGCTTAGTGGCGGCGGGAAACCAAGGGACCCAGTACTTC. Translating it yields CASSLVAAGNQGTQYF.

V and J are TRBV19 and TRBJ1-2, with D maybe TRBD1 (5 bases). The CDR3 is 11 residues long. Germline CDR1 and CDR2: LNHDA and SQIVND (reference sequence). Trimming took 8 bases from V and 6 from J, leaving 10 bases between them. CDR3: CASGWGNGYTF. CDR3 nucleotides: TGTGCCAGTGGGTGGGGCAATGGCTACACCTTC.